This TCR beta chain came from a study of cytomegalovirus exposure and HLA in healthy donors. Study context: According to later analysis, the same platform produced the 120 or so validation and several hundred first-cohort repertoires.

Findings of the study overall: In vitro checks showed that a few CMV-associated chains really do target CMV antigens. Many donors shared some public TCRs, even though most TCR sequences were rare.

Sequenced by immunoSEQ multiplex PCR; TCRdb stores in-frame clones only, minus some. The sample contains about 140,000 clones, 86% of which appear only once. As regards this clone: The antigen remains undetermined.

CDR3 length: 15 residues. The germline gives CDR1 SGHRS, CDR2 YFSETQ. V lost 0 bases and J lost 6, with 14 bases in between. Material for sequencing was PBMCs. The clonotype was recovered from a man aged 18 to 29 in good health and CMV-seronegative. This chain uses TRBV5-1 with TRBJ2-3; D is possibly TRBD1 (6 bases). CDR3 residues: CASSLDRARGDTQYF. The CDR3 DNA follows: TGCGCCAGCAGCTTGGATAGGGCAAGGGGGGATACGCAGTATTTT.